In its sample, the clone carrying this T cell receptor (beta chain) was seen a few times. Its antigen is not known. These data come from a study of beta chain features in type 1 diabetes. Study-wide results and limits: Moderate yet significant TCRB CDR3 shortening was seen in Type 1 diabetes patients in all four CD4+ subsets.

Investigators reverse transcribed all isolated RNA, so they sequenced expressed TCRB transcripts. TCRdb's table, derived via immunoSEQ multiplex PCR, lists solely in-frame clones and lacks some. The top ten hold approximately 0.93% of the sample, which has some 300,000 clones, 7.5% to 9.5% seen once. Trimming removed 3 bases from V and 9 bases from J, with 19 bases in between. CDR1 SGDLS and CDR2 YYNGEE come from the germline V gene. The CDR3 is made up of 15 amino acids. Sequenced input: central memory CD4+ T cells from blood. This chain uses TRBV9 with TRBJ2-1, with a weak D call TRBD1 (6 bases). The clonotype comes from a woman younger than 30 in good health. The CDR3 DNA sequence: TGTGCCAGCAGCGGCCACTCCAGGGGATCGGGTGAGCAGTTCTTC. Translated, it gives CASSGHSRGSGEQFF.